What follows are 26 T cell receptor beta chains derived from one specimen sequenced in a study of blood T cell repertoires in COVID-19. Sequenced by immunoSEQ multiplex PCR; TCRdb stores in-frame clones only, minus some. Of hundreds of thousands of clones listed, roughly 90% are singletons. Sequenced sample: PBMCs or T cells enriched from blood (not recorded which). The origin of the receptors is a woman aged 45-65 years who had recovered from COVID-19.

This chain connects TRBV7-3 to TRBJ2-1, with 12 nucleotides matching TRBD2. Trimming removed 4 bases from V and 8 bases from J; junction bases left unmatched: 12. The CDR3 is 17 residues long. From germline, CDR1 is SGHTA and CDR2 FQGTGA. CDR3 coding DNA: TGTGCCAGCAGCTACGGGGCCGGGACTAGCGGGCCCGATGAGCAGTTCTTC. Protein: CASSYGAGTSGPDEQFF.

The rearrangement joins TRBV24-1 to TRBJ2-5, with 10 bases matching TRBD2. The CDR3 runs to 18 residues. The V and J ends lost 7 bases and 5 bases, in that order; junction bases with no gene match: 18. The germline CDR1 and CDR2 sequences are KGHDR and SFDVKD. In DNA, the CDR3 is TGTGCCACCAGCGAGACCGCTCTAGCGGGAGTTTGGAGCGAGACCCAGTACTTC. It encodes CATSETALAGVWSETQYF.

The chain recombines TRBV5-1 with TRBJ2-3, with a possible D match to TRBD2 (6 bases). V was cut by 4 bases and J by 1 base, with 16 bases left in between. CDR3 length equals 16 residues. Per the germline V gene, CDR1 is SGHRS and CDR2 is YFSETQ. The CDR3 loop is CASSGGTSVGTDTQYF. The CDR3 nucleotides are TGCGCCAGCAGCGGCGGGACGTCGGTGGGCACAGATACGCAGTATTTT.

This chain connects TRBV10-3 to TRBJ2-5, with 9 bases lining up with TRBD1. V shed 2 bases and J 5 bases; nucleotides not matched to a gene: 3. Germline V lookup: CDR1 ENHRY, CDR2 SYGVKD. The CDR3 length is 14 residues. The CDR3 here is CAISEHGQGETQYF. CDR3 nucleotide sequence: TGTGCCATCAGTGAGCATGGACAGGGGGAGACCCAGTACTTC.

This clone turned up a few times. In DNA, the CDR3 is TGTGCCAGCAGCCCTTCCGGGATACGGGGCTACACCTTC. Translated: CASSPSGIRGYTF. This chain uses TRBV12-3 or TRBV12-4 with TRBJ1-2; D gene unclear. Trimming took off 6 bases at V and 8 bases at J, with 16 bases between the two ends. The CDR3 runs 13 residues.

The rearrangement links TRBV14 to TRBJ2-5; possibly TRBD2 for D (6 bases). Per the germline V gene, CDR1 is SGHDN and CDR2 is FVKESK. Trimming removed 4 bases from V and 5 bases from J, with 17 bases in between. The CDR3 covers 15 residues. CDR3 nucleotide sequence: TGTGCCAGCAGCCCTATAGCGGCTCTGAGGGAGACCCAGTACTTC. Protein: CASSPIAALRETQYF.

The rearrangement joins TRBV18 to TRBJ1-2; weak D call: TRBD1 (6 bases). V was clipped by 3 bases and J by 3 bases, with 14 bases between them. The CDR3 contains 15 residues. CDR1 and CDR2 from the germline V gene are KGHSH and LQKENI. CDR3 amino acids: CASSPTGLKDYGYTF. In nucleotides, the CDR3 is TGTGCCAGCTCACCTACAGGGTTGAAGGACTATGGCTACACCTTC. Full variable domain (missing parts from reference TRBV18 and TRBJ1-2): NAGVMQNPRHLVRRRGQEARLRCSPMKGHSHVYWYRQLPEEGLKFMVYLQKENIIDESGMPKERFSAEFPKEGPSILRIQQVVRGDSAAYFCASSPTGLKDYGYTFGSGTRLTVV.

The chain is built from TRBV7-2 and TRBJ1-1; D ambiguous. This CDR3 comprises 18 residues. Trimming cost V 0 bases and J 1 base, with 18 bases left between them. The V gene's germline CDR1 is SGHTA and CDR2 FQGNSA. The CDR3: CASSLAGRSLISNTEAFF. CDR3 nucleotides: TGTGCCAGCAGCTTAGCCGGTAGAAGCCTAATCTCGAACACTGAAGCTTTCTTT. Combining the CDR3 with reference TRBV7-2 and TRBJ1-1 gives the whole variable domain GAGVSQSPSNKVTEKGKDVELRCDPISGHTALYWYRQSLGQGLEFLIYFQGNSAPDKSGLPSDRFSAERTGGSVSTLTIQRTQQEDSAVYLCASSLAGRSLISNTEAFFGQGTRLTVV.

This sequence joins TRBV7-9 and TRBJ1-6; D not resolved. CDR1 is SEHNR and CDR2 is FQNEAQ in the germline V gene (reference sequence). V shed 0 bases and J shed 7 bases, with 13 bases lying between them. The CDR3 extends over 16 amino acids. For the CDR3, the DNA is TGTGCCAGCAGCTTAGCCCTGACCGGGAAGAATTCACCCCTCCACTTT. This codes for CASSLALTGKNSPLHF. Combining the CDR3 with reference TRBV7-9 and TRBJ1-6 gives the whole variable domain DTGVSQNPRHKITKRGQNVTFRCDPISEHNRLYWYRQTLGQGPEFLTYFQNEAQLEKSRLLSDRFSAERPKGSFSTLEIQRTEQGDSAMYLCASSLALTGKNSPLHFGNGTRLTVT.

In DNA form, the CDR3 reads TGTGCCAGTAGTGCCCCGCACAGGGGTGCTAAGAGAGTTGGCGGGAGGATCGACGAGCAGTACTTC. It codes for CASSAPHRGAKRVGGRIDEQYF. The gene calls are TRBV19 and TRBJ2-7; TRBD2 is a possible D gene (8 bases). The CDR3 is 22 residues long. Germline assignment: CDR1 LNHDA and CDR2 SQIVND (reference sequence). Trimming stripped 5 bases from V and 5 bases from J, with 40 bases between.

This clone was observed once. This chain joins TRBV28 and TRBJ2-7; tentatively, D is TRBD1 (5 bases). The V end was cut by 6 bases, the J end by 6 bases, with 12 bases between. CDR1 and CDR2 from the germline V gene are MDHEN and SYDVKM. The CDR3 spans 12 residues. Here the CDR3 DNA reads TGTGCCAGCAGGCTACAGGTTTGCGAGCAGTACTTC. This gives the protein CASRLQVCEQYF. Looking up the rest from reference TRBV28 and TRBJ2-7 gives the full variable domain: DVKVTQSSRYLVKRTGEKVFLECVQDMDHENMFWYRQDPGLGLRLIYFSYDVKMKEKGDIPEGYSVSREKKERFSLILESASTNQTSMYLCASRLQVCEQYFGPGTRLTVT.

Here the CDR3 reads CAIRADRAEAFF. In DNA, the CDR3 is TGTGCCATCAGAGCCGACAGGGCGGAAGCTTTCTTT. The J gene is TRBJ1-1, the V gene TRBV10-3; 7 positions agree with TRBD1. The length of the CDR3 is 12 residues. The junction had 6 bases not matched to a gene; V was cut back by 6 bases and J by 8 bases. CDR1 is ENHRY and CDR2 is SYGVKD in the germline V gene.

The chain recombines TRBV29-1 with TRBJ2-1; D is possibly TRBD2 (6 bases). The germline V gene encodes CDR1 SQVTM and CDR2 ANQGSEA. The CDR3 spans 13 residues. Trimming took off 5 bases at V and 1 base at J, with 9 bases between the two ends. CDR3 loop: CSVLGGSYNEQFF. For the CDR3, the DNA is TGCAGCGTTCTCGGGGGTTCCTACAATGAGCAGTTCTTC.

This chain uses TRBV7-2 with TRBJ2-5; possible D gene TRBD2, 6 bases. CDR3 length: 14 amino acids. The germline V and J ends were trimmed by 1 base and 3 bases, with 9 bases remaining between them. Per the germline V gene, CDR1 is SGHTA and CDR2 is FQGNSA. CDR3 bases: TGTGCCAGCAGCTTAGTTGGCGGGAAAGAGACCCAGTACTTC. Its protein product is CASSLVGGKETQYF.

This rearrangement joins TRBV3-1 (or the pseudogene TRBV3-2) to TRBJ1-1; D unclear. The germline V gene has CDR1 LGHDT and CDR2 YNNKEL (reference sequence). The CDR3 runs 16 residues. V shed 0 bases and J shed 4 bases, with 15 bases lying between them. This CDR3 reads CASSQDIVLVATEAFF. DNA of the CDR3: TGTGCCAGCAGCCAAGATATAGTGTTAGTAGCCACTGAAGCTTTCTTT.

The chain is built from TRBV5-6 and TRBJ1-2; 8 nucleotides match TRBD1. The CDR3 has 14 residues. Germline V lookup: CDR1 SGHDT, CDR2 YYEEEE. The V gene end was trimmed by 5 bases and the J gene end by 6 bases; junction bases not matched to a gene: 9. The chain's CDR3 is CASRQTGVVDGYTF. CDR3 coding DNA: TGTGCCAGCAGGCAGACAGGGGTTGTCGATGGCTACACCTTC.

This clone is a singleton in its sample. V and J are TRBV28 and TRBJ1-1, with a possible D match to TRBD1 (5 bases). Germline CDR1 reads MDHEN; CDR2 reads SYDVKM. V lost 5 bases to trimming and J lost 9 bases, with 19 bases between them. There are 14 residues in the CDR3. The chain's CDR3 is CASSPRGGVKKAFF. The CDR3 nucleotides are TGTGCCAGCAGTCCAAGGGGCGGGGTCAAGAAAGCTTTCTTT.

This chain joins TRBV19 and TRBJ1-5; 8 nucleotides align to TRBD1. The CDR3 totals 15 residues. Germline CDR1 reads LNHDA; CDR2 reads SQIVND (reference sequence). With V trimmed by 7 bases and J by 1 base, 6 bases remained unmatched. CDR3 sequence (DNA): TGTGCCAGTACCAAGGACAGGGTGAGCAATCAGCCCCAGCATTTT. As protein: CASTKDRVSNQPQHF.

The chain links TRBV19 to TRBJ1-4; 9 bases align to TRBD1. Germline V gene lookup returns CDR1 LNHDA and CDR2 SQIVND (reference sequence). The CDR3 covers 15 residues. The V segment lost 5 bases and the J segment 7 bases; nucleotides outside the gene matches: 8. The CDR3 loop reads CASSGDRARGEKLFF. The DNA of the CDR3 is TGTGCCAGTAGTGGGGACAGGGCGAGGGGTGAAAAACTGTTTTTT.

The chain employs TRBV25-1 and TRBJ2-5, with D possibly being TRBD2 (6 bases). This CDR3 spans 16 amino acids. Germline V CDR1 and CDR2: MGHDK, SYGVNS. The V and J ends lost 0 bases and 4 bases respectively, with 15 bases between them. The chain's CDR3 is CASSEYREWRAETQYF. In DNA form, the CDR3 reads TGTGCCAGCAGTGAATATCGAGAGTGGAGGGCAGAGACCCAGTACTTC. The whole variable domain, filled in from reference TRBV25-1 and TRBJ2-5, reads EADIYQTPRYLVIGTGKKITLECSQTMGHDKMYWYQQDPGMELHLIHYSYGVNSTEKGDLSSESTVSRIRTEHFPLTLESARPSHTSQYLCASSEYREWRAETQYFGPGTRLLVL.

The V gene is TRBV4-1, the J gene TRBJ1-6, with D hard to call. V gave up 1 base and J gave up 3 bases, with 10 bases separating them. This CDR3 has 16 residues. Germline V gene sequence: CDR1 MGHRA, CDR2 YSYEKL. The CDR3 nucleotides are TGCGCCAGCAGCCAAGGGGGAGGGTTCTATAATTCACCCCTCCACTTT. It codes for CASSQGGGFYNSPLHF.

A few counts support this clone. The chain is built from TRBV28 and TRBJ1-5, with 8 bases identical to TRBD1. The germline gives CDR1 MDHEN, CDR2 SYDVKM. The CDR3 is made up of 15 amino acids. V shed 2 bases, J shed 5 bases, and the junction held 5 bases outside the gene matches. CDR3: CASSLIRGPDQPQHF. DNA of the CDR3: TGTGCCAGCAGTTTAATCAGGGGGCCTGATCAGCCCCAGCATTTT.

The V call is TRBV11-2, the J call TRBJ2-5; 9 bases map to TRBD2. The CDR3 has 16 amino acids. V dropped 6 bases and J dropped 4; count of bases not matched to a gene: 12. The germline CDR1 and CDR2 sequences are SGHAT and FQNNGV. The DNA of the CDR3 is TGTGCCAGCAGGCCCATAGCGGGAGCGGGTAGAGAGACCCAGTACTTC. It is translated as CASRPIAGAGRETQYF.

The J gene is TRBJ2-1, the V gene TRBV11-2; TRBD2 matches 10 bases. Germline V gives CDR1 SGHAT, CDR2 FQNNGV. The CDR3 runs to 15 residues. J lost 3 bases, V lost 6 bases, and 5 bases had no gene match. Here the CDR3 reads CASRSTSGFYNEQFF. As DNA, the CDR3 is TGTGCCAGCAGGTCGACTAGCGGGTTCTACAATGAGCAGTTCTTC. The whole variable domain, remainder taken from reference TRBV11-2 and TRBJ2-1, is EAGVAQSPRYKIIEKRQSVAFWCNPISGHATLYWYQQILGQGPKLLIQFQNNGVVDDSQLPKDRFSAERLKGVDSTLKIQPAKLEDSAVYLCASRSTSGFYNEQFFGPGTRLTVL.

V usage is TRBV2 and J usage is TRBJ1-5, with TRBD1 matching over 9 bases. The CDR3 is made up of 15 amino acids. The J segment lost 2 bases and the V segment lost 7 bases, leaving 6 bases of the junction unmatched. Germline V gene sequence: CDR1 SNHLY, CDR2 FYNNEI. As DNA, the CDR3 is TGTGCCAGCACTAAGGACAGGGGTGGCAATCAGCCCCAGCATTTT. Its protein is CASTKDRGGNQPQHF.

This clone showed up just once. V gene TRBV7-8 combines with J gene TRBJ2-7, with D maybe TRBD1 (6 bases). Germline V gene sequence: CDR1 SGHVS, CDR2 FQNEAQ. CDR3 size: 14 residues. V was trimmed by 4 bases and J by 3 bases, leaving 13 bases between them. CDR3 DNA: TGTGCCAGCAGCTCCAGACAGGCACTCTACGAGCAGTACTTC. This gives the protein CASSSRQALYEQYF.